Following are 10 T cell receptor beta chains from one sample sequenced in a study of blood T cell repertoires in COVID-19. This table comes from immunoSEQ multiplex PCR, and its TCRdb copy is limited to in-frame clones, with some not included. The table lists approximately 57,000 clones, roughly 84% of them singletons, with around 4.5% in the top ten. The sample taken for sequencing was peripheral blood. The receptors derive from a man aged 35 to 55 with active COVID-19.

The rearrangement uses TRBV6-5 and TRBJ2-7, with 9 bases lining up with TRBD1. There are 15 residues in the CDR3. The junction had 5 bases not matched to a gene; V was cut back by 2 bases and J by 3 bases. The V gene's germline CDR1 is MNHEY and CDR2 SVGAGI. As DNA, the CDR3 is TGTGCCAGCAGTTACCTCGGGACAGGGAACTACGAGCAGTACTTC. It yields the protein CASSYLGTGNYEQYF.

This clone appeared a single time. The gene calls are TRBV30 and TRBJ2-1; 10 positions match TRBD2. The ends lost 7 bases at V and 5 bases at J; junction bases unmatched: 5. In germline, CDR1 is GTSNPN, CDR2 SVGIG (reference sequence). The CDR3 length is 13 residues. The CDR3 spells CASEREGNNEQFF. In DNA, the CDR3 is TGTGCCTCCGAGCGGGAGGGAAACAATGAGCAGTTCTTC. Together with reference TRBV30 and TRBJ2-1, the CDR3 gives the full variable domain: SQTIHQWPATLVQPVGSPLSLECTVEGTSNPNLYWYRQAAGRGLQLLFYSVGIGQISSEVPQNLSASRPQDRQFILSSKKLLLSDSGFYLCASEREGNNEQFFGPGTRLTVL.

The chain links TRBV18 to TRBJ2-1, with TRBD1 as a possible D gene (5 bases). The CDR3 consists of 15 residues. V was trimmed by 2 bases and J by 7 bases, leaving 15 bases between them. The germline gives CDR1 KGHSH, CDR2 LQKENI. CDR3 coding DNA: TGTGCCAGCTCACCAGTTCGAACAGGCTGGAATGAGCAGTTCTTC. This codes for CASSPVRTGWNEQFF.

This sequence joins TRBV18 and TRBJ1-2; 9 positions agree with TRBD1. Per the germline V gene, CDR1 is KGHSH and CDR2 is LQKENI. The V and J ends lost 3 bases and 1 base, in that order; junction bases with no gene match: 6. The CDR3 spans 16 residues. The chain's CDR3 is CASSPQDRGVNYGYTF. DNA of the CDR3: TGTGCCAGCTCACCGCAGGACAGGGGAGTTAACTATGGCTACACCTTC.

The genes are TRBV7-3 and TRBJ2-2, with a weak D call TRBD1 (5 bases). Germline V gene data show CDR1 as SGHTA and CDR2 as FQGTGA. Trimming stripped 5 bases from V and 4 bases from J, with 8 bases between. This CDR3 has 13 amino acids. CDR3 in DNA: TGTGCCAGCAGCCAGGGCCTCACCGGGGAGCTGTTTTTT. It specifies CASSQGLTGELFF.

The rearrangement uses TRBV10-3 and TRBJ2-7, with 9 nucleotides matching TRBD1. Looked up from germline, CDR1 is ENHRY and CDR2 is SYGVKD. The CDR3 sequence is 14 residues long. Trimming at V came to 5 bases and at J to 5 bases, leaving 7 bases not matched to a gene. The CDR3 here is CAISTGGAWDEQYF. The CDR3 bases are TGTGCCATCAGTACAGGGGGCGCTTGGGACGAGCAGTACTTC.

In this sample, this clone turned up a few times. This rearrangement joins TRBV15 to TRBJ2-5; 7 positions agree with TRBD1. This CDR3 has 15 residues. V was pared by 4 bases and J by 5 bases, with 10 bases of the junction left unmatched. CDR1 is LNHNV, CDR2 YYDKDF, per germline (reference sequence). The chain's CDR3 is CATSTRDRSEETQYF. CDR3 bases: TGTGCCACCAGCACTAGGGACAGAAGCGAGGAGACCCAGTACTTC.

The J gene is TRBJ2-7, the V gene TRBV30, with D possibly matching TRBD1 (6 bases). V was trimmed by 3 bases and J by 2 bases, leaving 17 bases between them. Germline V CDR1 and CDR2: GTSNPN, SVGIG (reference sequence). There are 15 residues in the CDR3. The CDR3 here is CAWSPGEGVAYEQYF. In DNA form, the CDR3 reads TGTGCCTGGAGCCCAGGGGAAGGGGTGGCCTACGAGCAGTACTTC. The full variable domain, its missing parts supplied by reference TRBV30 and TRBJ2-7, is SQTIHQWPATLVQPVGSPLSLECTVEGTSNPNLYWYRQAAGRGLQLLFYSVGIGQISSEVPQNLSASRPQDRQFILSSKKLLLSDSGFYLCAWSPGEGVAYEQYFGPGTRLTVT.

The rearrangement joins TRBV28 to TRBJ1-2; D might be TRBD1 (5 bases). Looked up from germline, CDR1 is MDHEN and CDR2 is SYDVKM. V was shortened by 2 bases and J by 12 bases, with 19 bases between the two germline ends. The CDR3 runs to 14 residues. Here the CDR3 DNA reads TGTGCCAGCAGTTTAACGGAGGGACTAGCAAAAAACACCTTC. Protein product: CASSLTEGLAKNTF.

The V call is TRBV5-1, the J call TRBJ2-1; tentatively, D is TRBD2 (5 bases). Between the trimmed V and J ends, which lost 3 bases and 7 bases, there was a span of 17 bases. CDR3 length: 15 amino acids. Germline values: CDR1 SGHRS, CDR2 YFSETQ. CDR3 DNA sequence: TGCGCCAGCAGCTCTCTAGGAGTGTCGGGGAATGAGCAGTTCTTC. Its translation: CASSSLGVSGNEQFF.